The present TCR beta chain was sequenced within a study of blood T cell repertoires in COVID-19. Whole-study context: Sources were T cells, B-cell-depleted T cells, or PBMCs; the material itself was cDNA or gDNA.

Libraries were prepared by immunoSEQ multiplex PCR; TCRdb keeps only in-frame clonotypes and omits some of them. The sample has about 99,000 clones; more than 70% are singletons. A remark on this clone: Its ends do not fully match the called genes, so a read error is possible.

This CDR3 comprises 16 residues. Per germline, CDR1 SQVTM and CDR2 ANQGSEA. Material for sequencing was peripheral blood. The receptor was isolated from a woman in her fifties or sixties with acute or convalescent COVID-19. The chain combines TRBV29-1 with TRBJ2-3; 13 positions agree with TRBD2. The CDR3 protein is CSVEGLAGAHTDTQYF. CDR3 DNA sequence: TGCAGCGTCGAAGGACTAGCGGGAGCCCACACAGATACGCAGTATTTT.